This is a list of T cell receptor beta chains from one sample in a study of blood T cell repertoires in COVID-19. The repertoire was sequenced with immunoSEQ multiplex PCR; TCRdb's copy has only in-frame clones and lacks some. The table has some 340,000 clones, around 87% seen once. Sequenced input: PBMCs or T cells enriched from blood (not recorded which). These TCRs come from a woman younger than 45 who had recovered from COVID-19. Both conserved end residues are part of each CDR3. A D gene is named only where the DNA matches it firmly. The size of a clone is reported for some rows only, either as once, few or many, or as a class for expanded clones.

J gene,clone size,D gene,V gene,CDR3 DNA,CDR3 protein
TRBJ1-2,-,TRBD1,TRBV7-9,TGTGCCAGCAGCCTTTGGGACAGGAGTAACTATGGCTACACCTTC,CASSLWDRSNYGYTF
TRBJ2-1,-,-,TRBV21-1,TGTGCCAGCAGCAACACAGCGGGGGGATTCGAGGACAGACCCCGCCAAAACAATGAGCAGTTCTTC,CASSNTAGGFEDRPRQNNEQFF
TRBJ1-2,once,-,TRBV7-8,TGTGCCAGCAGCTCAGCCGGGTCCCAGCGGGGCTACACCTTC,CASSSAGSQRGYTF
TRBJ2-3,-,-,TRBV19,TGTGCCAGTAGAGCTAGAGTTAGCACAGATACGCAGTATTTT,CASRARVSTDTQYF
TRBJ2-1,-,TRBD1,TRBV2,TGTGCCAGCAGGCCGACAGGGGGCTCCGGCAATGAGCAGTTCTTC,CASRPTGGSGNEQFF
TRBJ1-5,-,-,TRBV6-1,TGTGCCAGCAGTGAAGGGCCTTTTTGGAATCAGCCCCAGCATTTT,CASSEGPFWNQPQHF
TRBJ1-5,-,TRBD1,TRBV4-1,TGCGCCAGCAGCCAATCTCTTGCAGGGGGCCCCCCCCAGCATTTT,CASSQSLAGGPPQHF
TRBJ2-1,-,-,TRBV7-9,TGTGCCAGCAGCTCCCTAACCATTCACAATGAGCAGTTCTTC,CASSSLTIHNEQFF
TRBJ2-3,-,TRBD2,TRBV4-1,TGCGCCAGCAGCCAATTCGAGGCACCGGGGCTAGCGGGGGATTCTAGCACAGATACGCAGTATTTT,CASSQFEAPGLAGDSSTDTQYF
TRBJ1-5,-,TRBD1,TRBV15,TGTGCCACCAGCGACGGACAGGGGGGCAATCAGCCCCAGCATTTT,CATSDGQGGNQPQHF
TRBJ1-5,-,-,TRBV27,TGTGCCAGCAGTTTATATGCAGGGAAGGGCCAGCCCCAGCATTTT,CASSLYAGKGQPQHF
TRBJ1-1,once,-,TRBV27,TGTGCCAGCACCCATTTGGGGCAGGGAGGTGGCACTGAAGCTTTCTTT,CASTHLGQGGGTEAFF
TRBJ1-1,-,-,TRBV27,TGTGCCAGCAGTTTAACTGCGTCGGGATACATGAACACTGAAGCTTTCTTT,CASSLTASGYMNTEAFF
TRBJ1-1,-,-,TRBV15,TGTGCCACCAGCAGAGATCAGGCAGAGAACACTGAAGCTTTCTTT,CATSRDQAENTEAFF
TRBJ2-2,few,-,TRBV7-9,TGTGCCAGCAGCTCAGACACTAGGGGGTCCGGGGAGCTGTTTTTT,CASSSDTRGSGELFF
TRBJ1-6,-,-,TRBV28,TGTGCCAGCAGTTTCGGGGGGGGGCGTAATTCACCCCTCCACTTT,CASSFGGGRNSPLHF
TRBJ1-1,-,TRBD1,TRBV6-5,TGTGCCAGCAGTTTGGGACAGGGGGCAACTGAAGCTTTCTTT,CASSLGQGATEAFF